This entry features one T cell receptor beta chain sequence. Its target is not known. Compared with germline, one end of the junction differs, possibly owing to a read error. This sample also contains other DNA sequences that code for the same CDR3. The CDR3 covers 15 residues. CDR1 is KGHSH, CDR2 LQKENI, per germline. The data belong to a study of cytomegalovirus exposure and HLA in healthy donors. Study-wide results and limits: Later work found that TCR association rates differed between HLA loci; DRB1 had the most and HLA-C the fewest.

The PCR was carried out with 60 Vbeta primers and 13 Jbeta primers. Here immunoSEQ multiplex PCR was the method, and the copy in TCRdb shows in-frame clones only, minus some. The sample records about 170,000 clones, 60% to 85% being singletons. Sequencing was done on a sample of PBMCs. The chain combines TRBV18 with TRBJ2-2; TRBD1 might be the D (6 bases). This receptor was taken from a female donor in good health and CMV-seronegative. Here the CDR3 DNA reads TGTGCCAGCTCACCTGGGACACCGAATACCGGGGAGCTGTTTTTT. As protein: CASSPGTPNTGELFF. Using reference TRBV18 and TRBJ2-2 for the parts outside the CDR3, the full variable domain is NAGVMQNPRHLVRRRGQEARLRCSPMKGHSHVYWYRQLPEEGLKFMVYLQKENIIDESGMPKERFSAEFPKEGPSILRIQQVVRGDSAAYFCASSPGTPNTGELFFGEGSRLTVL.